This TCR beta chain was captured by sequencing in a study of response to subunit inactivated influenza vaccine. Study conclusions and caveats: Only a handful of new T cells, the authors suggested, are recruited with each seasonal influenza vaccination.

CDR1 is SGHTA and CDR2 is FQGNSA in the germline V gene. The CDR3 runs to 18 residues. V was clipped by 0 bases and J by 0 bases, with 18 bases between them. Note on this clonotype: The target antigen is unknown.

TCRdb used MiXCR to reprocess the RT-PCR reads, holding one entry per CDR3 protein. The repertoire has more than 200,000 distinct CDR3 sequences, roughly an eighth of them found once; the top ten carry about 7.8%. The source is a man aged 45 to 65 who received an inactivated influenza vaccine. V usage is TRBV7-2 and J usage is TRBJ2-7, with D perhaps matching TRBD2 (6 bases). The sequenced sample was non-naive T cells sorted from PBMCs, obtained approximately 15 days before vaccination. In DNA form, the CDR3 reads TGTGCCAGCAGCTTAGCCCCTCGGGGAGGCAGAAGCTCCTACGAGCAGTACTTC. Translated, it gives CASSLAPRGGRSSYEQYF.